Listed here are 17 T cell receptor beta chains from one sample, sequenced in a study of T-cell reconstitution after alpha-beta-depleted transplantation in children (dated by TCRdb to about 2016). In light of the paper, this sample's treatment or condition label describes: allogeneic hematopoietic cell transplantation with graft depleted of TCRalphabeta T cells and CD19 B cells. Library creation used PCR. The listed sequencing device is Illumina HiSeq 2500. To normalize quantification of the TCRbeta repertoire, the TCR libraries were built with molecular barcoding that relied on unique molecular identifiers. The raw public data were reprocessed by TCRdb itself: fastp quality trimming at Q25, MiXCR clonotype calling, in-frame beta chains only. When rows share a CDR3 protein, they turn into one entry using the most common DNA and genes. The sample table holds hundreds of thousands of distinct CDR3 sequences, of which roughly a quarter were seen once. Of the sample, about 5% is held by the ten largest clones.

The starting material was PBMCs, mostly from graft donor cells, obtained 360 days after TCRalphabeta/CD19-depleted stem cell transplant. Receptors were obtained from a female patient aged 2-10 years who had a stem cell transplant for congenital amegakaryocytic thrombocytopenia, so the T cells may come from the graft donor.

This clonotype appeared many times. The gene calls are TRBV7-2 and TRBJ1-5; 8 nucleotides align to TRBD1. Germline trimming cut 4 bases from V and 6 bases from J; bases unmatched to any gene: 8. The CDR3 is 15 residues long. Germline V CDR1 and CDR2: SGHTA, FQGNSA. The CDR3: CASSSTGDEGQPQHF. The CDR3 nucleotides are TGTGCCAGCAGCTCGACAGGGGATGAGGGTCAGCCCCAGCATTTT.

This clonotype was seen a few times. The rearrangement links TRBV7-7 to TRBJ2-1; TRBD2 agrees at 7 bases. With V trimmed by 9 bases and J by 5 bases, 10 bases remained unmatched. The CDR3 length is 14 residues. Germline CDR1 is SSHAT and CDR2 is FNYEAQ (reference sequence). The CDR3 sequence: CARGRGEGNNEQFF. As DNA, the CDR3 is TGTGCCAGGGGTCGGGGGGAGGGAAACAATGAGCAGTTCTTC.

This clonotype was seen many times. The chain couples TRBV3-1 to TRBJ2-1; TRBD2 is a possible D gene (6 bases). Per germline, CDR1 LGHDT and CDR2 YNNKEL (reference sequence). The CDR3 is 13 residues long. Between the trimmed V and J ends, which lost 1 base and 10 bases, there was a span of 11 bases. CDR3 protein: CASSQGVGREQFF. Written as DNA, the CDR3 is TGTGCCAGCAGCCAAGGTGTAGGGAGGGAGCAGTTCTTC.

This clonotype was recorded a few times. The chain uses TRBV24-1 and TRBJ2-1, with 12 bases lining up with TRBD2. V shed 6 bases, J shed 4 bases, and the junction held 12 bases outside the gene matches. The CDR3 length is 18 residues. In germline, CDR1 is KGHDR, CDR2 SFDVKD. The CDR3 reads CATSMSASGGAWYNEQFF. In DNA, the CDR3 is TGTGCCACCAGTATGTCCGCTAGCGGGGGGGCTTGGTACAATGAGCAGTTCTTC.

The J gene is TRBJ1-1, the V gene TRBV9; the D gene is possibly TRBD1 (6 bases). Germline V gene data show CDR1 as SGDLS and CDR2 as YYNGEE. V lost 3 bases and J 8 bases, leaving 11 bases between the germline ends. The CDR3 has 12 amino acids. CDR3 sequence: CASSGTQGEAFF. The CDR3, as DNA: TGTGCCAGCAGCGGGACTCAGGGGGAAGCTTTCTTT.

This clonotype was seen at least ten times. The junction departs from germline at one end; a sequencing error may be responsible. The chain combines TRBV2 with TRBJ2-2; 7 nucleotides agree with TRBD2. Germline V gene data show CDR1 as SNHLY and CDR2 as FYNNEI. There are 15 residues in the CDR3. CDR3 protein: CASNEAGPNTGELFF. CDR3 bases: TGTGCCAGCAATGAAGCGGGACCGAACACCGGGGAGCTGTTTTTT.

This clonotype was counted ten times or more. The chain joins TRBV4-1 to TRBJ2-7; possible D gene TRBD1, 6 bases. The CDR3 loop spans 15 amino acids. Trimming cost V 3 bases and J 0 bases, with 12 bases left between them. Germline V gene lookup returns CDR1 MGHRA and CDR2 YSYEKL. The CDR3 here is CASSHLAGVSYEQYF. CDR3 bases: TGCGCCAGCAGCCACCTTGCAGGGGTCTCCTACGAGCAGTACTTC.

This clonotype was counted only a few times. The CDR3 is CATSDWGLERETETQYF. The CDR3 DNA reads TGTGCCACCAGTGATTGGGGATTGGAGCGGGAGACTGAGACCCAGTACTTC. The rearrangement links TRBV24-1 to TRBJ2-5; TRBD2 agrees at 8 bases. V lost 2 bases and J lost 5; bases outside the gene matches: 12. Germline V CDR1 and CDR2: KGHDR, SFDVKD. The CDR3 loop spans 17 amino acids.

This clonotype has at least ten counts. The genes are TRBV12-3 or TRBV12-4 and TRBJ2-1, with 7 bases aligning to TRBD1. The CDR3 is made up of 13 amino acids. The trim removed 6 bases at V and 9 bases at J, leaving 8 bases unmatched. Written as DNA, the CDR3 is TGTGCCAGCAGCCGCACAGGGGTCGCTGAGCAGTTCTTC. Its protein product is CASSRTGVAEQFF.

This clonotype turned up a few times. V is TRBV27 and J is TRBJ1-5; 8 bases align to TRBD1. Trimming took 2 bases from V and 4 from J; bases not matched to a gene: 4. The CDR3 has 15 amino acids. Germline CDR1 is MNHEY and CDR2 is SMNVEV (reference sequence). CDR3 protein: CASSLTGGWNQPQHF. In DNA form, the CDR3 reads TGTGCCAGCAGTTTAACAGGGGGTTGGAATCAGCCCCAGCATTTT.

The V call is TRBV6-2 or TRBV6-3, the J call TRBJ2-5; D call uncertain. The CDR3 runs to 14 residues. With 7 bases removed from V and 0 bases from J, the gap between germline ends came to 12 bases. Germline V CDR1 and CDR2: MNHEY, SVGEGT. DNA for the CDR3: TGTGCCAGCACACCGCCGGGCTACCAAGAGACCCAGTACTTC. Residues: CASTPPGYQETQYF.

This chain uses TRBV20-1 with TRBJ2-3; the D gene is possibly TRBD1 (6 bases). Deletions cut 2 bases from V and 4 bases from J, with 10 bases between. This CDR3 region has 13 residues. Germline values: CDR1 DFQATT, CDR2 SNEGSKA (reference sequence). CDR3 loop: CSARLQGADTQYF. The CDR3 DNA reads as TGCAGTGCTAGATTACAGGGAGCAGATACGCAGTATTTT.

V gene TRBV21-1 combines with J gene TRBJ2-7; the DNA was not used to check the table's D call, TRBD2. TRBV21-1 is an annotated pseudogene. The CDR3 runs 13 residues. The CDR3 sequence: CATGAALSYEQYF. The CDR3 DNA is TGTGCCACCGGAGCGGCCCTCTCCTACGAGCAGTACTTC.

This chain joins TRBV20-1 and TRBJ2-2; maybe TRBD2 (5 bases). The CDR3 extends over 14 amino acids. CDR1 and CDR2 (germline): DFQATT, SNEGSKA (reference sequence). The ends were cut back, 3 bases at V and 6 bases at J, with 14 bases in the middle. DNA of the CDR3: TGCAGTGCTAGGTTTGCGAGCGGAGCCGGGGAGCTGTTTTTT. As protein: CSARFASGAGELFF.

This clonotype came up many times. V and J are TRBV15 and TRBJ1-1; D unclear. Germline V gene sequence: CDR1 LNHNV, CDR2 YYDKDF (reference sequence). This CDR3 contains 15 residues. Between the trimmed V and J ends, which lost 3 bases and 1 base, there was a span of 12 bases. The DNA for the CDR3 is TGTGCCACCAGCAGGAAGGGTCGGGGGAACACTGAAGCTTTCTTT. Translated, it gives CATSRKGRGNTEAFF.

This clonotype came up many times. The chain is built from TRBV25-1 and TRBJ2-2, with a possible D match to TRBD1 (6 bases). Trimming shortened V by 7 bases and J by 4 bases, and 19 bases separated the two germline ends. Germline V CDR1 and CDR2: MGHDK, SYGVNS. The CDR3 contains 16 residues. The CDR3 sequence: CASNPTGTGSTGELFF. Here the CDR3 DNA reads TGTGCCAGCAACCCCACCGGAACAGGGAGCACCGGGGAGCTGTTTTTT.

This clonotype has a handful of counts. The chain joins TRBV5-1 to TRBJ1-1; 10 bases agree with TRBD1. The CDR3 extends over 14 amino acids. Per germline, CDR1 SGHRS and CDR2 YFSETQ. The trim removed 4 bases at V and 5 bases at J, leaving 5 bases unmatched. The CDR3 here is CASSTGQGGTEAFF. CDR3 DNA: TGCGCCAGCAGCACCGGACAGGGGGGGACTGAAGCTTTCTTT.